The present T cell receptor (beta chain) was sequenced within a study of glioma-infiltrating T cells after dendritic cell vaccination. Clones were sequenced by immunoSEQ multiplex PCR, and TCRdb holds only the in-frame ones, with some missing. In the table there are tens of thousands of clones, over 75% of which are singletons. The germline CDR1 and CDR2 sequences are SGHNT and YENEEA. The CDR3 sequence is 14 residues long. The V and J ends lost 5 bases and 1 base respectively, with 12 bases between them. Stated time point: after dendritic cell vaccination, including at tumor progression/relapse. This TCR derives from a human donor with glioblastoma. The J gene is TRBJ2-7, the V gene TRBV11-3; tentatively, D is TRBD2 (6 bases). Material: blood, obtained after dendritic cell vaccination. This CDR3 reads CASSPVAVSYEQYF. The CDR3 coding sequence is TGTGCCAGCAGCCCCGTAGCGGTATCCTACGAGCAGTACTTC.